A single sample gave rise to the 8 T cell receptor beta chains below, sequenced in a study of early T cells in non-severe SARS-CoV-2 infection. TCRdb itself ran the 5' RACE reads through MiXCR, one entry per CDR3 protein. Of 60,000 to 85,000 distinct CDR3 sequences in the sample, roughly a sixth were seen once. The sequenced material came from whole blood. Every receptor here comes from an adult who was a healthcare worker with PCR-confirmed SARS-CoV-2 infection or an uninfected control (not recorded which).

The chain links TRBV5-5 to TRBJ2-2; 12 nucleotides match TRBD2. This CDR3 has 18 amino acids. The V segment lost 0 bases and the J segment 1 base; nucleotides outside the gene matches: 4. CDR1 SGHKS and CDR2 YYEKEE come from the germline V gene (reference sequence). CDR3 bases: TGTGCCAGCAGCTTGGTTCGGACTAGCGGGATGAACACCGGGGAGCTGTTTTTT. The encoded protein is CASSLVRTSGMNTGELFF.

This clonotype was observed a few times. The chain uses TRBV5-5 and TRBJ2-2; D is ambiguous. Germline V gene data show CDR1 as SGHKS and CDR2 as YYEKEE (reference sequence). V was shortened by 7 bases and J by 0 bases, with 13 bases between the two germline ends. This CDR3 has 15 residues. CDR3 in DNA: TGTGCCAGCCTCGCGTTTGGTGCGAACACCGGGGAGCTGTTTTTT. Translating gives CASLAFGANTGELFF.

There are a few counts of this clonotype. The rearrangement links TRBV12-3 or TRBV12-4 to TRBJ1-5, with 7 bases fitting TRBD1. Germline trimming cut 6 bases from V and 3 bases from J; bases unmatched to any gene: 5. The CDR3 extends over 14 amino acids. The CDR3 spells CASSSRGLNQPQHF. The CDR3 DNA is TGTGCCAGCAGCTCAAGGGGGCTCAATCAGCCCCAGCATTTT.

This clonotype occurred many times. The chain joins TRBV6-6 to TRBJ2-3; maybe TRBD1 (7 bases). V lost 5 bases to trimming and J lost 8 bases, with 23 bases between them. Germline CDR1 reads MNHNY; CDR2 reads SVGAGI (reference sequence). This CDR3 comprises 16 residues. DNA of the CDR3: TGTGCCAGCAGTAGACAGGGACTGAACCCTGGAGGTACGCAGTATTTT. This gives the protein CASSRQGLNPGGTQYF.

This clonotype was seen only a few times. The chain joins TRBV5-1 to TRBJ1-2; D might be TRBD1 (6 bases). Germline-derived CDR1 and CDR2 are SGHRS and YFSETQ. This CDR3 has 15 amino acids. V was pared by 0 bases and J by 4 bases, with 13 bases between. The CDR3 DNA sequence: TGCGCCAGCAGCTTGGCTGGTGACAGGCGCTATGGCTACACCTTC. It is translated as CASSLAGDRRYGYTF.

This chain connects TRBV11-1 to TRBJ2-7, with 8 bases fitting TRBD1. Germline V gives CDR1 SGHAT, CDR2 FQDESV (reference sequence). The ends lost 1 base at V and 5 bases at J; junction bases unmatched: 4. The CDR3 spans 14 residues. CDR3 sequence reads: CASSLGQGIHEQYF. The CDR3 DNA follows: TGTGCCAGCAGCTTAGGACAGGGGATCCACGAGCAGTACTTC.

This clonotype came up a few times. The chain carries TRBV9 and TRBJ1-4; D uncertain. Between the trimmed V and J ends, which lost 1 base and 7 bases, there was a span of 8 bases. Germline lookup yields CDR1 SGDLS and CDR2 YYNGEE. The CDR3 has 13 amino acids. CDR3 bases: TGTGCCAGCAGCGTAACTTCGACTGAAAAACTGTTTTTT. Amino acid sequence: CASSVTSTEKLFF.

This rearrangement joins TRBV6-1 to TRBJ1-1; weak D call: TRBD1 (5 bases). Trimming removed 4 bases from V and 1 base from J, with 10 bases in between. Germline lookup yields CDR1 MNHNS and CDR2 SASEGT. This CDR3 contains 14 residues. The CDR3 DNA is TGTGCCAGCAGTGGTTCAGGGTCGAACACTGAAGCTTTCTTT. It is translated as CASSGSGSNTEAFF.